This record concerns one T cell receptor (beta chain) sequence. This table comes from immunoSEQ multiplex PCR, and its TCRdb copy is limited to in-frame clones, with some not included. The sample lists roughly 400,000 clones, 90% seen once, with 6% to 7% in the top ten. This record comes from a study of control samples from healthy donors and cancer patients. The source of this sequence is a man aged 40-55 years with head and neck cancer. The source material was PBMCs.

The CDR3 region is CATPSGGTFF. The CDR3 coding sequence is TGTGCCACCCCGAGCGGGGGGACTTTCTTT. The chain recombines TRBV15 with TRBJ1-1; D may be TRBD1 (5 bases). V lost 8 bases and J lost 12, with 13 bases in between. The CDR3 runs to 10 residues. Germline loops: CDR1 LNHNV, CDR2 YYDKDF (reference sequence).